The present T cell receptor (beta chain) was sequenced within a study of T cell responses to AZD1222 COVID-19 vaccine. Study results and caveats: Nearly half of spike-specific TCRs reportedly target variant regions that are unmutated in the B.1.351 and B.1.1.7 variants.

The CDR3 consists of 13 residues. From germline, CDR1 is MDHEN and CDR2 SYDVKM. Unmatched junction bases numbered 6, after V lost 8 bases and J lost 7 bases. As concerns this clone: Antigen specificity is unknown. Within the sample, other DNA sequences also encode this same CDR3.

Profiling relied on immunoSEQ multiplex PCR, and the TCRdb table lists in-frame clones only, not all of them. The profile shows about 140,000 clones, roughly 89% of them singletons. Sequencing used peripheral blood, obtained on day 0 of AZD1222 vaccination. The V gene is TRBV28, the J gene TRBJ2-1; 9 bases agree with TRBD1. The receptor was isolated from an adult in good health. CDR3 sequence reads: CASLGQGRNEQFF. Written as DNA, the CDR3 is TGTGCCAGCTTAGGACAGGGGCGAAATGAGCAGTTCTTC.